What follows are 9 T cell receptor beta chains derived from one specimen sequenced in a study of blood T cell repertoires in COVID-19. Using immunoSEQ multiplex PCR, the repertoire was profiled, and TCRdb retains in-frame clones only, with some absent. Of a few hundred thousand clones in the sample, 85% to 90% were seen once. Sample: PBMCs or T cells enriched from blood (not recorded which). All receptors derive from a man aged 30 to 45 who had recovered from COVID-19.

The chain combines TRBV15 with TRBJ2-5; 8 positions agree with TRBD2. Unmatched junction bases numbered 10, after V lost 0 bases and J lost 4 bases. The CDR3 spans 17 residues. CDR1 and CDR2 (germline): LNHNV, YYDKDF (reference sequence). The CDR3 here is CATSREFASGRGETQYF. Written as DNA, the CDR3 is TGTGCCACCAGCAGAGAATTCGCTAGCGGGCGAGGAGAGACCCAGTACTTC.

This clone was recorded once. The V and J genes are TRBV7-8 and TRBJ2-7, with 13 bases that match TRBD2. This CDR3 spans 16 amino acids. The ends lost 1 base at V and 7 bases at J; junction bases unmatched: 7. Germline V gene data show CDR1 as SGHVS and CDR2 as FQNEAQ. The CDR3 DNA reads as TGTGCCAGCAGCTTAGAAGGACTAGCGGGGGCGAGAGAGCAGTACTTC. Translated: CASSLEGLAGAREQYF.

The chain recombines TRBV18 with TRBJ1-3, with a possible D match to TRBD1 (5 bases). V was cut by 0 bases and J by 7 bases, with 7 bases left in between. Germline V gene lookup returns CDR1 KGHSH and CDR2 LQKENI. The CDR3 totals 13 residues. The CDR3 DNA reads as TGTGCCAGCTCACCACCGGGGCTTAACACCATATATTTT. Its protein product is CASSPPGLNTIYF.

The rearrangement links TRBV12-5 to TRBJ1-5, with a weak D call TRBD1 (5 bases). This CDR3 is 20 amino acids long. Germline V gives CDR1 LGHNT, CDR2 FRNRAP. The V and J ends lost 0 bases and 1 base respectively, with 22 bases between them. CDR3 loop: CASGLVLGTGLGNSNQPQHF. CDR3 nucleotide sequence: TGTGCTAGTGGTTTGGTACTGGGAACAGGCCTGGGCAACAGCAATCAGCCCCAGCATTTT.

This rearrangement joins TRBV18 to TRBJ1-2; no firm D call. The CDR3 spans 13 residues. The germline V gene encodes CDR1 KGHSH and CDR2 LQKENI. The V and J ends lost 0 bases and 9 bases respectively, with 11 bases between them. The CDR3: CASSPPTRRSYTF. The CDR3 nucleotides are TGTGCCAGCTCACCACCGACCCGGAGGAGCTACACCTTC.

The rearrangement uses TRBV19 and TRBJ1-4; D might be TRBD1 (6 bases). There are 13 residues in the CDR3. Germline V lookup: CDR1 LNHDA, CDR2 SQIVND (reference sequence). V was pared by 9 bases and J by 4 bases, with 12 bases between. The CDR3 here is CASHRQVNEKLFF. Here the CDR3 DNA reads TGTGCCAGCCATAGACAGGTTAATGAAAAACTGTTTTTT. The variable domain in full, completed from reference TRBV19 and TRBJ1-4, reads DGGITQSPKYLFRKEGQNVTLSCEQNLNHDAMYWYRQDPGQGLRLIYYSQIVNDFQKGDIAEGYSVSREKKESFPLTVTSAQKNPTAFYLCASHRQVNEKLFFGSGTQLSVL.

The rearrangement joins TRBV7-2 to TRBJ2-1; TRBD2 agrees at 9 bases. V trimming: 4 bases; J trimming: 5 bases; junction bases outside the gene matches: 6. The CDR3 extends over 15 amino acids. Germline CDR1 reads SGHTA; CDR2 reads FQGNSA. CDR3 in DNA: TGTGCCAGCAGCTCCGTAGCGGGAGCAGACAATGAGCAGTTCTTC. Translation gives CASSSVAGADNEQFF.

The chain uses TRBV19 and TRBJ1-1; D not resolved. With 4 bases removed from V and 2 bases from J, the gap between germline ends came to 14 bases. Germline CDR1 LNHDA, CDR2 SQIVND (reference sequence). CDR3 length equals 15 residues. The CDR3 DNA reads TGTGCCAGTAGTACACGCTCACACAGAAACACTGAAGCTTTCTTT. This sequence encodes CASSTRSHRNTEAFF.

The V gene is TRBV27, the J gene TRBJ2-1; D not certain. The CDR3 extends over 14 amino acids. V lost 2 bases and J lost 0, with 5 bases in between. Germline V CDR1 and CDR2: MNHEY, SMNVEV (reference sequence). The CDR3 DNA sequence: TGTGCCAGCAGTTTAGGCATCTCCTACAATGAGCAGTTCTTC. Amino acids: CASSLGISYNEQFF.